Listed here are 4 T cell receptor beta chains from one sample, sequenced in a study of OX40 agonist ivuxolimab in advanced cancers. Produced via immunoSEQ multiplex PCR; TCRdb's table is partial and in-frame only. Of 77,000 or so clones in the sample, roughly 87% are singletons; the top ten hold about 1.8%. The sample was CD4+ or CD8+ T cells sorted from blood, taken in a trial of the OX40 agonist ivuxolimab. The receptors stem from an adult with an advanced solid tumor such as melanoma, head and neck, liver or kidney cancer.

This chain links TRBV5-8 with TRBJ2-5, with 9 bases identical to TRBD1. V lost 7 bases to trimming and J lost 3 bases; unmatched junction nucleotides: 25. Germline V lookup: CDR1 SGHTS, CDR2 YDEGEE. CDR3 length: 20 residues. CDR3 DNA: TGTGCCAGCCCGACCATGGTCGGGACAGGGTTTTCCCTCCCTGAAGAGACCCAGTACTTC. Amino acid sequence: CASPTMVGTGFSLPEETQYF.

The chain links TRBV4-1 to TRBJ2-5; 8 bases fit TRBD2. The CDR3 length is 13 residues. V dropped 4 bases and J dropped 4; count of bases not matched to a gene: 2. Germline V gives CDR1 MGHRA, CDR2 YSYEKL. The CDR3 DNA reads TGCGCCAGCAGCCGGCTAGCGGGAGAGACCCAGTACTTC. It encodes CASSRLAGETQYF.

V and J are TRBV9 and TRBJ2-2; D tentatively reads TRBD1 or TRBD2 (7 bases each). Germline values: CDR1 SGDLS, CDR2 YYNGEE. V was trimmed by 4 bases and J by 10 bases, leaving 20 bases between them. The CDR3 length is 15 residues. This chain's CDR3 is CASSPIDREGEELFF. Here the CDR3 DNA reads TGTGCCAGCAGCCCAATAGACAGGGAGGGGGAGGAGCTGTTTTTT.

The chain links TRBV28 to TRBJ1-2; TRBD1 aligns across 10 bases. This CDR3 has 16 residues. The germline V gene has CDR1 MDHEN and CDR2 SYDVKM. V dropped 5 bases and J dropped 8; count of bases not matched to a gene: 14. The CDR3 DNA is TGTGCCAGCAGTCGTGATATCCCGGGACAGGGGAAGGGCTACACCTTC. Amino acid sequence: CASSRDIPGQGKGYTF.